Presented here are 26 T cell receptor beta chains from one specimen sequenced in a study. TCRdb ran MiXCR on the RT-PCR reads and lists one entry per CDR3 protein. The table shows around 620 distinct CDR3 sequences, with about 40% occurring only once. The sequenced sample was memory CD4+ T cells from salivary gland. Every receptor here comes from a female donor with primary Sjogren's syndrome.

This clonotype ranks as medium-sized. The chain employs TRBV5-4 and TRBJ1-2, with no clear D. V gave up 0 bases and J gave up 4 bases, with 7 bases separating them. The CDR3 runs 13 residues. The germline V gene has CDR1 SGHNT and CDR2 YYREEE (reference sequence). CDR3: CASSLDRAYGYTF. The CDR3 DNA reads TGTGCCAGCAGCTTGGATAGGGCCTATGGCTACACCTTC.

The rearrangement joins TRBV20-1 to TRBJ2-3; 13 bases line up with TRBD2. The J segment lost 6 bases and the V segment lost 0 bases, leaving 3 bases of the junction unmatched. This CDR3 comprises 15 residues. CDR1 and CDR2 from the germline V gene are DFQATT and SNEGSKA (reference sequence). Here the CDR3 DNA reads TGCAGTGCTAGAGACGGGACTAGCGGGGCGGATACGCAGTATTTT. Translation gives CSARDGTSGADTQYF.

This clonotype is large in the sample. V and J are TRBV12-3 or TRBV12-4 and TRBJ2-7, with TRBD2 matching over 10 bases. CDR3 length: 17 amino acids. Losses at the gene ends were 1 base for V and 6 bases for J; bases not matched to a gene: 12. In nucleotides, the CDR3 is TGTGCCAGCAGTTTAGAAGGGAGCGGGGGGGCGTTACGCGAGCAGTACTTC. This gives the protein CASSLEGSGGALREQYF.

With respect to this clonotype: A junction boundary mismatches the germline segment, possibly from a read error. The chain has TRBV7-7 and TRBJ2-1; no clear D gene. The CDR3 is 13 amino acids. Per the germline V gene, CDR1 is SSHAT and CDR2 is FNYEAQ (reference sequence). DNA for the CDR3: TGTGCTAGCAGCTTAGGGCAGGACAATGAGCAGTTCTTC. Translation: CASSLGQDNEQFF.

This clonotype was recorded a few times. The rearrangement links TRBV29-1 to TRBJ2-5; 7 bases line up with TRBD1. The ends lost 2 bases at V and 3 bases at J; junction bases unmatched: 3. Germline loops: CDR1 SQVTM, CDR2 ANQGSEA. CDR3 length: 13 amino acids. Here the CDR3 reads CSVERQGKETQYF. CDR3 coding DNA: TGCAGCGTTGAAAGACAGGGAAAAGAGACCCAGTACTTC.

By share, this clonotype counts as large. The J gene is TRBJ2-3, the V gene TRBV5-1, with TRBD1 matching over 8 bases. The length of the CDR3 is 13 residues. Germline V gene lookup returns CDR1 SGHRS and CDR2 YFSETQ. J lost 3 bases, V lost 4 bases, and 1 base had no gene match. The CDR3 bases are TGCGCCAGCAGCCGGGACAGGACAGATACGCAGTATTTT. It yields the protein CASSRDRTDTQYF. Together with reference TRBV5-1 and TRBJ2-3, the CDR3 gives the full variable domain: KAGVTQTPRYLIKTRGQQVTLSCSPISGHRSVSWYQQTPGQGLQFLFEYFSETQRNKGNFPGRFSGRQFSNSRSEMNVSTLELGDSALYLCASSRDRTDTQYFGPGTRLTVL.

V and J are TRBV10-3 and TRBJ1-5; D unclear. The CDR3 runs to 13 residues. V lost 4 bases to trimming and J lost 2 bases, with 6 bases between them. Germline V gene lookup returns CDR1 ENHRY and CDR2 SYGVKD. CDR3: CAISVAGNQPQHF. The CDR3 coding sequence is TGTGCCATCAGTGTGGCAGGCAATCAGCCCCAGCATTTT.

This chain's CDR3 is CASTRTVRVGDTQYF. The CDR3 nucleotides read TGTGCCAGCACCCGGACAGTCAGGGTTGGAGATACGCAGTATTTT. V is TRBV12-3 or TRBV12-4 and J is TRBJ2-3, with a weak D call TRBD1 (6 bases). The CDR3 totals 15 residues. V lost 7 bases, J lost 5 bases, and 19 bases lay in between.

The table lists this clonotype with a few counts. V usage is TRBV30 and J usage is TRBJ2-1; D perhaps matches TRBD1 (5 bases). The CDR3 length is 15 residues. Trimming cost V 0 bases and J 9 bases, with 18 bases left between them. Germline assignment: CDR1 GTSNPN and CDR2 SVGIG (reference sequence). This chain's CDR3 is CAWSVGAGYLGEQFF. DNA for the CDR3: TGTGCCTGGAGTGTAGGGGCAGGTTATTTGGGTGAGCAGTTCTTC.

This clonotype rates as medium-sized. This sequence joins TRBV5-1 and TRBJ2-5; 7 nucleotides align to TRBD2. The V segment lost 3 bases and the J segment 6 bases; nucleotides outside the gene matches: 14. Germline V gene sequence: CDR1 SGHRS, CDR2 YFSETQ. This CDR3 is built from 16 residues. Here the CDR3 reads CASSSDSGGRGKTQYF. CDR3 nucleotides: TGCGCCAGCAGCTCGGATAGCGGCGGGCGGGGGAAGACCCAGTACTTC.

In its sample, this clonotype ranks as medium-sized. V gene TRBV18 combines with J gene TRBJ1-1, with D possibly being TRBD1 (6 bases). The CDR3 extends over 17 amino acids. Trimming took 2 bases from V and 5 from J, leaving 21 bases between them. CDR1 is KGHSH, CDR2 LQKENI, per germline. As DNA, the CDR3 is TGTGCCAGCTCACCATTCCCCCCCCGACAGGTCGTGACTGAAGCTTTCTTT. This gives the protein CASSPFPPRQVVTEAFF.

The chain joins TRBV7-2 to TRBJ2-3, with D hard to call. The CDR3 extends over 14 amino acids. Deletions cut 5 bases from V and 6 bases from J, with 15 bases between. The germline V gene encodes CDR1 SGHTA and CDR2 FQGNSA. CDR3: CASSRAHETDTQYF. CDR3 sequence (DNA): TGTGCCAGCAGCCGGGCCCACGAGACGGATACGCAGTATTTT.

This clonotype occurred a few times. V gene TRBV10-3 combines with J gene TRBJ1-1; the match to TRBD1 covers 10 bases. Trimming at V came to 3 bases and at J to 3 bases, leaving 4 bases not matched to a gene. Germline V gene sequence: CDR1 ENHRY, CDR2 SYGVKD. The CDR3 consists of 15 residues. The CDR3 reads CAISEPGQGDTEAFF. CDR3 sequence (DNA): TGTGCCATCAGTGAACCCGGACAGGGGGACACTGAAGCTTTCTTT.

This clonotype is termed large. The chain has TRBV10-3 and TRBJ2-1, with 10 bases matching TRBD2. With 5 bases clipped from V and 4 bases from J, the junction kept 5 bases outside the gene matches. This CDR3 spans 15 amino acids. Germline values: CDR1 ENHRY, CDR2 SYGVKD. The CDR3 nucleotides read TGTGCCATCAGTTTAGCGGGGGGACCGTACAATGAGCAGTTCTTC. Translation gives CAISLAGGPYNEQFF.

By sample share, this clonotype is large. This chain uses TRBV29-1 with TRBJ2-1, with D perhaps matching TRBD2 (6 bases). The length of the CDR3 is 12 residues. Trimming took off 3 bases at V and 7 bases at J, with 10 bases between the two ends. Per the germline V gene, CDR1 is SQVTM and CDR2 is ANQGSEA. This CDR3 is CSVDGGGNEQFF. The CDR3 region has the DNA TGCAGCGTTGATGGTGGGGGGAATGAGCAGTTCTTC.

The chain uses TRBV6-1 and TRBJ1-2, with TRBD1 matching over 8 bases. The ends lost 3 bases at V and 5 bases at J; junction bases unmatched: 11. The germline CDR1 and CDR2 sequences are MNHNS and SASEGT. The CDR3 covers 16 residues. The CDR3 sequence is CASSDPTGDPMYGYTF. CDR3 DNA: TGTGCCAGCAGTGATCCGACAGGGGACCCGATGTATGGCTACACCTTC.

As for this clonotype: A much larger clonotype is one base distant, so this may be a read error. The chain uses TRBV20-1 and TRBJ2-3, with 8 nucleotides matching TRBD1. The CDR3 has 18 amino acids. Germline V gene data show CDR1 as DFQATT and CDR2 as SNEGSKA (reference sequence). The V and J ends lost 6 bases and 7 bases, in that order; junction bases with no gene match: 24. The CDR3 coding sequence is TGCAGTGCCAGTTCGAGGGGGTGGACAGGGAGACGGACAAATACGCAGTATTTT. Translated, it gives CSASSRGWTGRRTNTQYF.

By share of the sample, this clonotype is medium-sized. The rearrangement uses TRBV11-2 and TRBJ2-1; D could derive from TRBD1 or TRBD2 (6 bases each). The CDR3 loop spans 16 amino acids. From germline, CDR1 is SGHAT and CDR2 FQNNGV. The V gene lost 7 bases and the J gene lost 4 bases, with 20 bases spanning the gap. The CDR3 DNA reads as TGTGCCAGCAAGGAGGTGGAGGGGGATGAATACAATGAGCAGTTCTTC. Residues: CASKEVEGDEYNEQFF.

This chain uses TRBV4-1 with TRBJ2-5; TRBD2 agrees at 10 bases. V lost 0 bases, J lost 2 bases, and 6 bases stayed unmatched. Germline CDR1 and CDR2: MGHRA and YSYEKL. The CDR3 length is 17 residues. The DNA of the CDR3 is TGCGCCAGCAGCCAAGATCGTCTAGCGGGGGTACAAGAGACCCAGTACTTC. Residues: CASSQDRLAGVQETQYF.

V is TRBV29-1 and J is TRBJ2-3; 7 bases are shared with TRBD1. CDR3 length: 12 amino acids. Germline lookup yields CDR1 SQVTM and CDR2 ANQGSEA. Trimming cost V 7 bases and J 4 bases; bases outside gene matches: 5. CDR3 nucleotides: TGCAGCGCAGGGACAGATGCAGATACGCAGTATTTT. Amino acids: CSAGTDADTQYF.

The chain joins TRBV24-1 to TRBJ2-1; the match to TRBD2 covers 7 bases. Germline-derived CDR1 and CDR2 are KGHDR and SFDVKD. This CDR3 spans 15 amino acids. The ends lost 12 bases at V and 4 bases at J; junction bases unmatched: 14. The CDR3 region has the DNA TGTGCCTCTCAAGGAGTTGAGCGGGGTTACAATGAGCAGTTCTTC. It encodes CASQGVERGYNEQFF.

The chain recombines TRBV4-3 with TRBJ2-1, with TRBD2 identical over 7 bases. The CDR3 runs 14 residues. V gave up 0 bases and J gave up 14 bases; unmatched junction bases: 10. The germline V gene has CDR1 LGHNA and CDR2 YSLEER. CDR3 in amino acids: CASSQDISRGGEFF. CDR3 DNA: TGCGCCAGCAGCCAAGATATCAGCCGGGGAGGGGAGTTCTTC.

This clonotype is termed medium-sized (0.01 to 0.1%). The chain joins TRBV5-1 to TRBJ1-1; D is unresolved. This CDR3 region has 14 residues. The V gene's germline CDR1 is SGHRS and CDR2 YFSETQ. The germline V and J ends were trimmed by 0 bases and 1 base, with 7 bases remaining between them. CDR3 nucleotide sequence: TGCGCCAGCAGCTTGGGCTTCGCGAACACTGAAGCTTTCTTT. As protein: CASSLGFANTEAFF.

This chain uses TRBV20-1 with TRBJ2-2; D ambiguous. In germline, CDR1 is DFQATT, CDR2 SNEGSKA (reference sequence). This CDR3 is 15 amino acids long. V was trimmed by 0 bases and J by 0 bases, leaving 8 bases between them. The CDR3 DNA follows: TGCAGTGCTAGAGATCACCGAGCGAACACCGGGGAGCTGTTTTTT. It translates to CSARDHRANTGELFF.

This chain connects TRBV9 to TRBJ2-5; D call uncertain. CDR1 and CDR2 from the germline V gene are SGDLS and YYNGEE. CDR3 length equals 11 residues. V was clipped by 3 bases and J by 4 bases, with 4 bases between them. In nucleotides, the CDR3 is TGTGCCAGCAGCGGCGGAGAGACCCAGTACTTC. It translates to CASSGGETQYF.

V usage is TRBV9 and J usage is TRBJ2-3, with 8 bases aligning to TRBD2. CDR3 length: 15 amino acids. Germline assignment: CDR1 SGDLS and CDR2 YYNGEE. The CDR3 here is CARATSGAYTDTQYF. CDR3 DNA: TGTGCTAGGGCAACTAGCGGCGCTTACACAGATACGCAGTATTTT.